The clone carrying this T cell receptor (beta chain) was found once. Its antigen is undetermined. The CDR3 runs to 16 residues. V shed 5 bases, J shed 6 bases, and the junction held 11 bases outside the gene matches. From germline, CDR1 is SGHRS and CDR2 YFSETQ. Terminally differentiated effector memory CD45RA+ cells were excluded from the naive CD8 cells, which were CD45RO-negative and positively selected for CCR7. Researchers divided each subset's genomic DNA evenly across several immunoSEQ plates. Method: immunoSEQ multiplex PCR; TCRdb's copy keeps in-frame clones and lacks some. The sample holds roughly 570,000 clones; 95% to 98% are singletons and the top ten take 0.3% to 0.35%. This entry is derived from a study of shared clonotypes between healthy human individuals. General study points: As a rule, naive subsets had a larger estimated richness than memory subsets. Sharing of clonotypes among donors was expected to vary with sequencing depth. Having only a few donors restricted how much genetic and exposure-history diversity was captured.

The specimen was naive CD8+ T cells sorted from blood. This chain uses TRBV5-1 with TRBJ2-1, with 10 nucleotides matching TRBD2. The TCR sequence derives from a man in his thirties or forties in good health. The CDR3: CASREHRASGSNEQFF. The CDR3, as DNA: TGCGCCAGCAGAGAGCATAGGGCTAGCGGGAGCAATGAGCAGTTCTTC.